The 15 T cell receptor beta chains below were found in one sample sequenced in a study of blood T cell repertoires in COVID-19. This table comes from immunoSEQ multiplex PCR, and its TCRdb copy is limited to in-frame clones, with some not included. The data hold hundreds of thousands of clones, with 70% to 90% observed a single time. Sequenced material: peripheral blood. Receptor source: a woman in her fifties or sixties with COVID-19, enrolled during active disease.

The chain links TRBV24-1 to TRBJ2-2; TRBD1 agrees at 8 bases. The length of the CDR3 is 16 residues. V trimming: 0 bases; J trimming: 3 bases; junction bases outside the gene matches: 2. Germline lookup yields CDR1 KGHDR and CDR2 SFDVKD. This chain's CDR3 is CATSDLKDRDTGELFF. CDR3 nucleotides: TGTGCCACCAGTGATTTGAAGGACAGGGACACCGGGGAGCTGTTTTTT.

The CDR3 DNA sequence: TGCGCCAGCAGCCCTACTAGCGGGGTCGAGGGCTACACCTTC. This encodes CASSPTSGVEGYTF. The chain carries TRBV5-1 and TRBJ1-2; no reliable D call. This CDR3 spans 14 amino acids. The V gene lost 4 bases and the J gene lost 8 bases, with 18 bases spanning the gap. In germline, CDR1 is SGHRS, CDR2 YFSETQ.

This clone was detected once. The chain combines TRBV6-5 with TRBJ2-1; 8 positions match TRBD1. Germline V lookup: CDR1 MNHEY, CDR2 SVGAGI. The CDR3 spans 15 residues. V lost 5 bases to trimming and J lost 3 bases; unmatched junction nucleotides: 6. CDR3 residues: CASSKGGQGYNEQFF. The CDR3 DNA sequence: TGTGCCAGCAGTAAGGGAGGACAGGGCTACAATGAGCAGTTCTTC.

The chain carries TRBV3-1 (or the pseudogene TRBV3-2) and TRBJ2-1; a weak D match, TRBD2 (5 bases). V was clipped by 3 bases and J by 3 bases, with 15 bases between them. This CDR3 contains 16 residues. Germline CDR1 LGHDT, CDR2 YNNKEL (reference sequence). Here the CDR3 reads CASSQYRTRLYNEQFF. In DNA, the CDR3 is TGTGCCAGCAGCCAGTATAGGACTCGCCTCTACAATGAGCAGTTCTTC.

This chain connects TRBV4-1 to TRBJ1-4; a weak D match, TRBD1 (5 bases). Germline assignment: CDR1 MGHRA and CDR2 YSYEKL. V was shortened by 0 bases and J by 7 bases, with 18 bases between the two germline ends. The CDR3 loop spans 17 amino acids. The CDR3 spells CASSQDRPAGHGEKLFF. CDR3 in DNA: TGCGCCAGCAGCCAAGATAGGCCGGCAGGGCACGGTGAAAAACTGTTTTTT.

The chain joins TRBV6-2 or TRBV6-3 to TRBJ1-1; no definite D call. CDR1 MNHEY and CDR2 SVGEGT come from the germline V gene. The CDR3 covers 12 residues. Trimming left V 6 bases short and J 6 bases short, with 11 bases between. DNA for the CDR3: TGTGCCAGCAGCTCTGGAGTGGCTGAAGCTTTCTTT. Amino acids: CASSSGVAEAFF.

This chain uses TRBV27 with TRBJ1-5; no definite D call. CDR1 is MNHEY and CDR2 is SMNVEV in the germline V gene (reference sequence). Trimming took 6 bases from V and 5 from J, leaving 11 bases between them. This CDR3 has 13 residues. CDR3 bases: TGTGCCAGCAGCCTTACTGTCGATCAGCCCCAGCATTTT. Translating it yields CASSLTVDQPQHF.

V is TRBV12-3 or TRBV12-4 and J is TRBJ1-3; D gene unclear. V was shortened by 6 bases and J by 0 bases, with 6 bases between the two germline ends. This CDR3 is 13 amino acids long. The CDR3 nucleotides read TGTGCCAGCAGACGGGTCTCTGGAAACACCATATATTTT. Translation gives CASRRVSGNTIYF.

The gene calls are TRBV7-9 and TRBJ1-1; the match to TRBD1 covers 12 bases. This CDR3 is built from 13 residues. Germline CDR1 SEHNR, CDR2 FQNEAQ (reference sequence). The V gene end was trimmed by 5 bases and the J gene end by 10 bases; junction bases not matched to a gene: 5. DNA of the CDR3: TGTGCCAGCAGCGTCCGGGACAGGGGGCGAGCTTTCTTT. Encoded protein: CASSVRDRGRAFF.

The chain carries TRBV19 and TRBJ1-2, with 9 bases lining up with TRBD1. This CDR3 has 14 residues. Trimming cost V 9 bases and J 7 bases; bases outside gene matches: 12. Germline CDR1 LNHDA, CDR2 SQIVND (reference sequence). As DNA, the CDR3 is TGTGCCAGCAACAGCGGGACAGGGCTTCTTGGCTACACCTTC. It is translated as CASNSGTGLLGYTF.

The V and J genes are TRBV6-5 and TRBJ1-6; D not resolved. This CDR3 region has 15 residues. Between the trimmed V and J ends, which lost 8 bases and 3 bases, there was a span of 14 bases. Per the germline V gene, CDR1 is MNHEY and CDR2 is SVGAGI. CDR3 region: CASHSDIVYNSPLHF. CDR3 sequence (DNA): TGTGCCAGCCACTCAGACATCGTCTATAATTCACCCCTCCACTTT.

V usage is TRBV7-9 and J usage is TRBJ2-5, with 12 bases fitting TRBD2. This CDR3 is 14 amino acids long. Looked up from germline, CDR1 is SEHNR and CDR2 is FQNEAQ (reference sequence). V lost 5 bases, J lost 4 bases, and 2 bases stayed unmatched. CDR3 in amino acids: CASSLTSGGETQYF. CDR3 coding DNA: TGTGCCAGCAGCCTGACTAGCGGGGGAGAGACCCAGTACTTC.

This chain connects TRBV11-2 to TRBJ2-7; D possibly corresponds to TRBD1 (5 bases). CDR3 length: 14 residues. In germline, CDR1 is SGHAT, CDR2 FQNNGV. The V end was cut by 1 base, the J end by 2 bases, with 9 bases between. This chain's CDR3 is CASSLAGKPYEQYF. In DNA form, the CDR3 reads TGTGCCAGCAGCTTAGCAGGGAAACCCTACGAGCAGTACTTC. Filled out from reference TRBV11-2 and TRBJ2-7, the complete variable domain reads EAGVAQSPRYKIIEKRQSVAFWCNPISGHATLYWYQQILGQGPKLLIQFQNNGVVDDSQLPKDRFSAERLKGVDSTLKIQPAKLEDSAVYLCASSLAGKPYEQYFGPGTRLTVT.

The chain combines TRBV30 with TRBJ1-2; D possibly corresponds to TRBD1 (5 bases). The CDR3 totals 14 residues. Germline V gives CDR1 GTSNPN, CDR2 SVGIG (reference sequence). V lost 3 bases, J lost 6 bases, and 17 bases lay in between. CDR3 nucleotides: TGTGCCTGGAGCCACATAACAGGCGGGAATGGCTACACCTTC. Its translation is CAWSHITGGNGYTF.

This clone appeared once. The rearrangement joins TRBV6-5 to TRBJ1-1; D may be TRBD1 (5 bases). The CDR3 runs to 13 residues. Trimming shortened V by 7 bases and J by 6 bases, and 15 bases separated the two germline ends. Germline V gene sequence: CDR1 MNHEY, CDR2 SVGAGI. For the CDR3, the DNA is TGTGCCAGCAACGGCTTAACAGGCTCTGAAGCTTTCTTT. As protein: CASNGLTGSEAFF.